The 10 T cell receptor beta chains below were found in one sample sequenced in a study of shared clonotypes between healthy human individuals. Libraries were prepared by immunoSEQ multiplex PCR; TCRdb keeps only in-frame clonotypes and omits some of them. The profile shows about 380,000 clones, 90% to 98% of them singletons. The sequenced material came from memory CD8+ T cells sorted from blood. Subset defined: CD45RO+ cells pooled with CCR7-negative TemRA cells. These receptors came from a man aged 25 to 45 in good health.

The chain couples TRBV9 to TRBJ1-1, with D possibly TRBD1 on 5 matching bases. The germline gives CDR1 SGDLS, CDR2 YYNGEE. CDR3 length: 14 residues. Between the trimmed V and J ends, which lost 0 bases and 5 bases, there was a span of 11 bases. CDR3 loop: CASSVGGEGTEAFF. CDR3 in DNA: TGTGCCAGCAGCGTAGGCGGGGAGGGGACTGAAGCTTTCTTT.

CDR3 sequence: CASSYNGVSAFF. DNA of the CDR3: TGTGCCAGCAGCTACAATGGGGTTTCAGCTTTCTTT. The genes are TRBV5-4 and TRBJ1-1; D remains ambiguous. The CDR3 is made up of 12 amino acids. Trimming removed 3 bases at V and 10 bases at J, with 13 bases between. CDR1 and CDR2 from the germline V gene are SGHNT and YYREEE (reference sequence).

V is TRBV28 and J is TRBJ2-6; a possible D gene is TRBD2 (5 bases). Germline V CDR1 and CDR2: MDHEN, SYDVKM. V lost 1 base and J lost 0, with 10 bases in between. The CDR3 contains 17 residues. In DNA form, the CDR3 reads TGTGCCAGCAGTTTATTTTCCGGACTCTCTGGGGCCAACGTCCTGACTTTC. Protein sequence: CASSLFSGLSGANVLTF.

The chain couples TRBV5-1 to TRBJ2-1, with TRBD1 matching over 9 bases. The germline CDR1 and CDR2 sequences are SGHRS and YFSETQ. The CDR3 runs to 15 residues. Losses at the gene ends were 5 bases for V and 9 bases for J; bases not matched to a gene: 12. The CDR3 loop is CASRFRDRVPVEQFF. In nucleotides, the CDR3 is TGCGCCAGCAGATTCCGGGACAGGGTCCCCGTTGAGCAGTTCTTC.

The chain couples TRBV27 to TRBJ1-3; D possibly corresponds to TRBD1 (6 bases). Germline-derived CDR1 and CDR2 are MNHEY and SMNVEV (reference sequence). V was pared by 2 bases and J by 0 bases, with 11 bases between. This CDR3 comprises 16 residues. CDR3: CASSLRGGLSGNTIYF. CDR3 sequence (DNA): TGTGCCAGCAGTTTAAGGGGGGGGCTCTCTGGAAACACCATATATTTT.

This sequence joins TRBV7-2 and TRBJ1-5; TRBD1 might be the D (5 bases). Trimming stripped 0 bases from V and 0 bases from J, with 24 bases between. Looked up from germline, CDR1 is SGHTA and CDR2 is FQGNSA. The CDR3 loop spans 21 amino acids. The CDR3 DNA reads TGTGCCAGCAGCTTAGCAGCACCGGGACGGCCCGCCCCGCATAGCAATCAGCCCCAGCATTTT. Amino acid sequence: CASSLAAPGRPAPHSNQPQHF.

V and J are TRBV28 and TRBJ2-3; D call uncertain. Germline CDR1 is MDHEN and CDR2 is SYDVKM. The ends were cut back, 3 bases at V and 3 bases at J, with 4 bases in the middle. This CDR3 has 12 amino acids. The CDR3 DNA sequence: TGTGCCAGCAGTTTGTTGACAGATACGCAGTATTTT. Its translation is CASSLLTDTQYF.

The J gene is TRBJ2-2, the V gene TRBV7-2; 9 bases are a match to TRBD2. The V segment lost 8 bases and the J segment 1 base; nucleotides outside the gene matches: 5. CDR1 is SGHTA, CDR2 FQGNSA, per germline. The CDR3 sequence is 15 residues long. CDR3 amino acids: CASLGTSWNTGELFF. The CDR3, as DNA: TGTGCCAGCCTGGGGACTAGCTGGAACACCGGGGAGCTGTTTTTT.

This chain uses TRBV7-9 with TRBJ1-2; no firm D call. Germline CDR1 SEHNR, CDR2 FQNEAQ (reference sequence). V gave up 5 bases and J gave up 7 bases, with 14 bases separating them. CDR3 length: 13 amino acids. CDR3 protein: CASSPERRGGYTF. CDR3 DNA sequence: TGTGCCAGCAGCCCCGAGAGGCGGGGTGGCTACACCTTC. The whole variable domain, remainder taken from reference TRBV7-9 and TRBJ1-2, is DTGVSQNPRHKITKRGQNVTFRCDPISEHNRLYWYRQTLGQGPEFLTYFQNEAQLEKSRLLSDRFSAERPKGSFSTLEIQRTEQGDSAMYLCASSPERRGGYTFGSGTRLTVV.

V gene TRBV5-1 combines with J gene TRBJ2-7, with 8 bases lining up with TRBD2. With 4 bases clipped from V and 6 bases from J, the junction kept 15 bases outside the gene matches. Germline V gene data show CDR1 as SGHRS and CDR2 as YFSETQ. The CDR3 spans 16 residues. CDR3 sequence reads: CASSRGVSGSGGEQYF. Written as DNA, the CDR3 is TGCGCCAGCAGCCGTGGGGTGAGCGGGAGTGGAGGCGAGCAGTACTTC.